These 30 T cell receptor beta chains were sequenced from one sample in a study of T cells expressing NK-cell markers (dated by TCRdb to the early 2020s). Libraries were constructed by 5' RACE. The listed sequencing device is Illumina HiSeq 2000. TCRdb reprocessed the public reads and reports one entry per CDR3 protein sequence, without DNA. For this sample, the table gives over 200,000 distinct CDR3 sequences. The top ten clones comprise approximately 0.41% of the sample. Sequences were obtained from blood T cells: a sorted CD56 or NKG2C T cell subset, CD4+ or CD8+ T cells, or bulk PBMC T cells (not recorded which). The receptors come from a man aged 18 to 29 in good health. Donor details come from another sample of the same person, matched by shared clones.

The gene calls are TRBV15 and TRBJ2-3; checking the TCRdb D call of TRBD2 is not possible without DNA. This CDR3 spans 14 amino acids. From germline, CDR1 is LNHNV and CDR2 YYDKDF (reference sequence). Here the CDR3 reads CATREAGGPDTQYF.

CDR3 protein: CAISGTEAGNTIYF. The J gene is TRBJ1-3, the V gene TRBV10-3. The length of the CDR3 is 14 residues. Germline V CDR1 and CDR2: ENHRY, SYGVKD.

This chain uses TRBV6-2 or TRBV6-3 with TRBJ2-3; TCRdb's D call of TRBD1 is untestable without DNA. Germline V gene sequence: CDR1 MNHEY, CDR2 SVGEGT. There are 15 residues in the CDR3. CDR3 sequence reads: CASIRRGIGTDTQYF.

This chain links TRBV19 with TRBJ2-7. Per germline, CDR1 LNHDA and CDR2 SQIVND (reference sequence). There are 13 residues in the CDR3. The CDR3 sequence is CASSGVISYEQYF.

The chain employs TRBV6-2 or TRBV6-3 and TRBJ1-1; no DNA is available, so the TRBD1 call from TCRdb remains unchecked. There are 13 residues in the CDR3. The germline gives CDR1 MNHEY, CDR2 SVGEGT. CDR3 sequence reads: CASSPPGHAEAFF.

The gene calls are TRBV4-2 and TRBJ2-1. CDR3 size: 16 residues. Germline-derived CDR1 and CDR2 are LGHNA and YNFKEQ. The chain's CDR3 is CASSQEAVSSYNEQFF.

The rearrangement links TRBV18 to TRBJ2-5; the D call of TRBD2 rests on TCRdb alone, since no DNA is present to check it. Per germline, CDR1 KGHSH and CDR2 LQKENI. The CDR3 totals 14 residues. The CDR3: CASSQKDQLSAQYF.

The rearrangement links TRBV30 to TRBJ2-3; as DNA is missing, the TRBD1 call by TCRdb cannot be tested. The CDR3 has 13 amino acids. Germline values: CDR1 GTSNPN, CDR2 SVGIG (reference sequence). CDR3 sequence: CASPGAVADTQYF.

V is TRBV6-1 and J is TRBJ2-5; absent DNA, TCRdb's TRBD1 call cannot be checked. CDR3 length: 14 residues. The germline CDR1 and CDR2 sequences are MNHNS and SASEGT. The CDR3 loop is CASSEYRGRETQYF.

The chain is built from TRBV4-2 and TRBJ1-2. This CDR3 is 16 amino acids long. The germline gives CDR1 LGHNA, CDR2 YNFKEQ. Here the CDR3 reads CASSQDHPGGERGYTF.

The rearrangement joins TRBV7-2 to TRBJ2-7; no DNA is available, so the TRBD1 call from TCRdb remains unchecked. Germline CDR1 SGHTA, CDR2 FQGNSA. The length of the CDR3 is 17 residues. Here the CDR3 reads CASSRRIDRGPSYEQYF. Full variable domain (rest looked up from reference TRBV7-2 and TRBJ2-7): GAGVSQSPSNKVTEKGKDVELRCDPISGHTALYWYRQSLGQGLEFLIYFQGNSAPDKSGLPSDRFSAERTGGSVSTLTIQRTQQEDSAVYLCASSRRIDRGPSYEQYFGPGTRLTVT.

The chain carries TRBV6-4 and TRBJ2-3. Looked up from germline, CDR1 is MRHNA and CDR2 is SNTAGT. This CDR3 is 11 amino acids long. CDR3 loop: CASSHADTQYF.

The chain employs TRBV5-6 and TRBJ2-2. Per germline, CDR1 SGHDT and CDR2 YYEEEE. The CDR3 extends over 14 amino acids. CDR3 sequence: CASSLGRVTGELFF. Filled out from reference TRBV5-6 and TRBJ2-2, the complete variable domain reads DAGVTQSPTHLIKTRGQQVTLRCSPKSGHDTVSWYQQALGQGPQFIFQYYEEEERQRGNFPDRFSGHQFPNYSSELNVNALLLGDSALYLCASSLGRVTGELFFGEGSRLTVL.

V and J are TRBV20-1 and TRBJ1-6; no DNA is available, so the TRBD1 call from TCRdb remains unchecked. Germline V gene data show CDR1 as DFQATT and CDR2 as SNEGSKA (reference sequence). The CDR3 runs 13 residues. This CDR3 reads CSARDRVNSPLHF.

This chain links TRBV23-1 with TRBJ2-3; as DNA is missing, the TRBD2 call by TCRdb cannot be tested. TRBV23-1 is annotated as an ORF whose role is uncertain. The CDR3 runs 15 residues. CDR3 loop: CASSQCGLSTDTQYF.

The V gene is TRBV30, the J gene TRBJ2-1; lacking DNA, the TRBD1 call made by TCRdb goes unchecked. This CDR3 contains 13 residues. Germline-derived CDR1 and CDR2 are GTSNPN and SVGIG (reference sequence). The CDR3 protein is CALDRVAYNEQFF.

The chain carries TRBV6-2 or TRBV6-3 and TRBJ2-1; the D gene TCRdb calls, TRBD1, cannot be checked with no DNA. The CDR3 contains 13 residues. Per the germline V gene, CDR1 is MNHEY and CDR2 is SVGEGT. The CDR3 protein is CASSYERGRGQFF.

The chain is built from TRBV10-3 and TRBJ2-7; TCRdb gives TRBD2 as the D gene, but with no DNA this cannot be confirmed. The CDR3 runs 14 residues. Germline V lookup: CDR1 ENHRY, CDR2 SYGVKD. CDR3 region: CAISRLAGGYEQYF.

The rearrangement uses TRBV12-3 or TRBV12-4 and TRBJ2-3; checking the TCRdb D call of TRBD1 is not possible without DNA. The CDR3 sequence is 15 residues long. CDR3 region: CASSWDRGSTDTQYF.

The chain carries TRBV29-1 and TRBJ2-3; TCRdb's D gene call, TRBD2, goes unchecked for lack of DNA. Per germline, CDR1 SQVTM and CDR2 ANQGSEA. The CDR3 length is 14 residues. CDR3 amino acids: CSGLAGVFTDTQYF.

The gene calls are TRBV9 and TRBJ2-7. The CDR3 length is 14 residues. Germline loops: CDR1 SGDLS, CDR2 YYNGEE. This CDR3 reads CASSTSGSAYEQYF. Drawing the rest from reference TRBV9 and TRBJ2-7, the complete variable domain is DSGVTQTPKHLITATGQRVTLRCSPRSGDLSVYWYQQSLDQGLQFLIQYYNGEERAKGNILERFSAQQFPDLHSELNLSSLELGDSALYFCASSTSGSAYEQYFGPGTRLTVT.

The chain links TRBV5-1 to TRBJ1-3. Germline V CDR1 and CDR2: SGHRS, YFSETQ. The CDR3 length is 14 residues. The CDR3 region is CASSLEDTGNTIYF.

This sequence joins TRBV4-1 and TRBJ2-4; the D gene TCRdb calls, TRBD1, cannot be checked with no DNA. The CDR3 sequence is 19 residues long. From germline, CDR1 is MGHRA and CDR2 YSYEKL. Here the CDR3 reads CASSRIGGGKLSGRDIQYF.

V and J are TRBV6-2 or TRBV6-3 and TRBJ2-1; TCRdb returns TRBD2, unconfirmable since there is no DNA. Germline V gene data show CDR1 as MNHEY and CDR2 as SVGEGT. The CDR3 has 15 residues. This chain's CDR3 is CASSQLAGGPDEQFF.

V gene TRBV11-2 combines with J gene TRBJ2-1; the D call of TRBD2 rests on TCRdb alone, since no DNA is present to check it. The CDR3 is 17 amino acids. CDR1 and CDR2 from the germline V gene are SGHAT and FQNNGV. This chain's CDR3 is CASSRRTSGRVLDEQFF.

The rearrangement uses TRBV3-1 and TRBJ1-1; the D call of TRBD1 rests on TCRdb alone, since no DNA is present to check it. This CDR3 has 13 residues. CDR1 LGHDT and CDR2 YNNKEL come from the germline V gene (reference sequence). CDR3 sequence: CASSQEAGGLAFF.

The genes are TRBV18 and TRBJ2-1; the TCRdb D gene call, TRBD2, has no DNA to confirm it. CDR3 length: 20 amino acids. Germline V gene data show CDR1 as KGHSH and CDR2 as LQKENI. This CDR3 is CASSPPYPSIERELNNEQFF.

CDR3 amino acids: CSASKTSGSYEQYF. The chain uses TRBV20-1 and TRBJ2-7; TCRdb selects TRBD2, and the lack of DNA leaves this call unchecked. The CDR3 is 14 residues long. The germline CDR1 and CDR2 sequences are DFQATT and SNEGSKA (reference sequence).

The rearrangement uses TRBV5-1 and TRBJ2-1; the TCRdb call, TRBD2, lacks DNA for checking. CDR1 and CDR2 (germline): SGHRS, YFSETQ. This CDR3 comprises 15 residues. This CDR3 is CASSHGTSGGDEQFF.

V usage is TRBV10-3 and J usage is TRBJ2-6. Germline CDR1 ENHRY, CDR2 SYGVKD. The CDR3 is made up of 14 amino acids. The CDR3 is CAISRPSGANVLTF.